Listed below are T cell receptor beta chains from one sample, sequenced in a study of T cells in Graves' hyperthyroidism and ophthalmopathy. MiXCR was run by TCRdb on the multiplex PCR reads, yielding one entry per CDR3 protein. The sample contains roughly 840,000 distinct CDR3 sequences, 35% to 40% of which appear only once. The sample taken for sequencing was blood. The receptors derive from a man between 18 and 35 years old with Graves' hyperthyroidism. The CDR3 runs from the conserved cysteine through the conserved F or W. Some rows have no size entry. The others give once, few or many, or a class for an expanded clone.

V gene	J gene	clone size	CDR3 protein
TRBV25-1	TRBJ1-6	once	CASLDREGYNSPLHF
TRBV5-4	TRBJ1-1	NA	CASSFGPAEAFF
TRBV16	TRBJ2-2	NA	CASSAPTGTGELFF
TRBV6-5	TRBJ1-3	many	CASSRVPGNTIYF
TRBV5-6	TRBJ1-4	NA	CASSSPSTGGGEKLFF
TRBV24-1	TRBJ1-5	many	CATSDDSGGNQPQHF
TRBV10-3	TRBJ1-1	once	CAIRARMNTEAFF
TRBV11-2	TRBJ2-7	NA	CASSSFSGAYEQYF
TRBV5-1	TRBJ1-1	few	CASSLAVTAKNTEAFF
TRBV29-1	TRBJ2-5	NA	CSVRVGTGSGETQYF
TRBV2	TRBJ1-4	NA	CTSAGQPNEKLFF
TRBV29-1	TRBJ2-6	NA	CSVEVGGNVLTF
TRBV7-7	TRBJ2-5	many	CASSSDLEETQYF
TRBV29-1	TRBJ2-5	many	CSVEDPRTGKETQYF
TRBV2	TRBJ2-3	few	CASSGTGMDTDTQYF
TRBV6-5	TRBJ1-6	few	CASSYSELHNSPLHF
TRBV24-1	TRBJ2-2	few	CATSGGVTGELFF
TRBV7-9	TRBJ1-1	many	CASSFGPLVNTEAFF
TRBV6-5	TRBJ2-7	NA	CASSRARSYEQYF
TRBV7-2	TRBJ1-5	many	CASSLDMGQTLPQHF
TRBV29-1	TRBJ2-7	NA	CSVMAGGPTKNEQYF
TRBV7-9	TRBJ1-1	many	CASRTARTSMAFF
TRBV7-9	TRBJ1-5	many	CASSTTDQPQHF
TRBV7-9	TRBJ2-7	many	CASSSTGNPYEQYF
TRBV12-3/TRBV12-4	TRBJ1-5	few	CASSLSQGDVQPQHF
TRBV2	TRBJ1-5	many	CASKFETNQPQHF
TRBV4-2	TRBJ2-7	NA	CASSQEALTGLYYEQYF
TRBV11-1	TRBJ1-1	NA	CASSLSPGHRSTEAFF
TRBV12-3/TRBV12-4	TRBJ1-2	few	CASSYRDRAYGYTF
TRBV6-5	TRBJ1-3	once	CASSSLIDSGNTIYF
TRBV12-3/TRBV12-4	TRBJ1-1	many	CASSPASRQGMNTEAFF
TRBV19	TRBJ1-2	few	CASSPQDRVSYYGYTF
TRBV6-5	TRBJ1-4	many	CASSLGQAAEKLFF
TRBV19	TRBJ1-1	many	CASSVFSGAEAFF
TRBV7-8	TRBJ1-2	many	CASSLRGYNYGYTF
TRBV5-1	TRBJ2-7	NA	CASNLVSSGRSEQYF
TRBV7-7	TRBJ1-1	many	CASSSSTNTEAFF
TRBV5-8	TRBJ1-6	NA	CASSVASPSSYNSPLHF
TRBV10-3	TRBJ1-2	many	CAISAPRDGYTF
TRBV20-1	TRBJ1-6	many	CSAPGQGVVQGNSPLHF
TRBV2	TRBJ2-7	few	CASSLAGRGGYEQYF
TRBV7-9	TRBJ1-1	few	CASSPGGTGEAFF
TRBV20-1	TRBJ1-2	many	CSARAAGQGSNYGYTF
TRBV12-3/TRBV12-4	TRBJ1-4	NA	CASSEGTYEKLFF
TRBV6-5	TRBJ1-1	few	CASSATPEAFF
TRBV11-2	TRBJ1-2	NA	CASSTAAPGGRNYGYTF